Shown below are 21 T cell receptor beta chains from a single sample sequenced in a study of T cell responses to AZD1222 COVID-19 vaccine. The assay was immunoSEQ multiplex PCR, and TCRdb's table has in-frame clones only and misses some. The table lists 150,000 to 250,000 clones, 80% to 95% of them singletons. The starting material was peripheral blood, obtained 28 days after the second AZD1222 dose. The source is an adult who received the AZD1222 COVID-19 vaccine.

This rearrangement joins TRBV3-1 (or the pseudogene TRBV3-2) to TRBJ1-2, with D possibly TRBD1 on 5 matching bases. The CDR3 is made up of 15 amino acids. V was pared by 3 bases and J by 0 bases, with 11 bases between. Germline-derived CDR1 and CDR2 are LGHDT and YNNKEL (reference sequence). DNA for the CDR3: TGTGCCAGCAGCCACCTCTACAGGACTAACTATGGCTACACCTTC. It yields the protein CASSHLYRTNYGYTF.

V gene TRBV5-4 combines with J gene TRBJ1-6; 9 bases align to TRBD1. V shed 4 bases and J 10 bases; nucleotides not matched to a gene: 18. This CDR3 spans 18 amino acids. CDR1 and CDR2 from the germline V gene are SGHNT and YYREEE (reference sequence). CDR3 coding DNA: TGTGCCAGCAGCATAGAACAGGGGGCGAGAACAAAGCGCTCACCCCTCCACTTT. This encodes CASSIEQGARTKRSPLHF. Full variable domain (missing parts from reference TRBV5-4 and TRBJ1-6): ETGVTQSPTHLIKTRGQQVTLRCSSQSGHNTVSWYQQALGQGPQFIFQYYREEENGRGNFPPRFSGLQFPNYSSELNVNALELDDSALYLCASSIEQGARTKRSPLHFGNGTRLTVT.

The rearrangement links TRBV11-2 to TRBJ2-3, with D perhaps matching TRBD2 (5 bases). The CDR3 runs to 16 residues. Trimming stripped 5 bases from V and 4 bases from J, with 19 bases between. The germline CDR1 and CDR2 sequences are SGHAT and FQNNGV. The CDR3 sequence: CASSAAVGRGSDTQYF. The CDR3 region has the DNA TGTGCCAGCAGCGCAGCTGTAGGTCGGGGTTCAGATACGCAGTATTTT.

The chain couples TRBV9 to TRBJ2-5; no firm D call. Trimming pared 1 base from V and 5 bases from J, leaving 15 bases between. The CDR3 spans 15 residues. Per germline, CDR1 SGDLS and CDR2 YYNGEE. The CDR3 sequence: CASSVQDLFGETQYF. In DNA, the CDR3 is TGTGCCAGCAGCGTACAGGACCTCTTCGGGGAGACCCAGTACTTC.

The rearrangement uses TRBV5-1 and TRBJ1-2; TRBD1 aligns across 11 bases. There are 12 residues in the CDR3. The V gene's germline CDR1 is SGHRS and CDR2 YFSETQ. The CDR3 loop is CGRDRGAYGYTF. CDR3 DNA sequence: TGCGGCCGGGACAGGGGGGCCTATGGCTACACCTTC.

V usage is TRBV18 and J usage is TRBJ1-1; 8 bases align to TRBD1. After removal of 3 bases from V and 3 bases from J, the junction contained 12 bases not matched to a gene. Germline V CDR1 and CDR2: KGHSH, LQKENI. CDR3 length: 17 residues. The CDR3 DNA is TGTGCCAGCTCACCTACAGGGGGAGGGGTTGCGTACACTGAAGCTTTCTTT. Translation: CASSPTGGGVAYTEAFF.

The gene calls are TRBV19 and TRBJ2-1; 7 nucleotides agree with TRBD2. The CDR3 totals 17 residues. J was trimmed by 4 bases and V by 0 bases; bases with no gene match: 9. The germline gives CDR1 LNHDA, CDR2 SQIVND (reference sequence). The CDR3 sequence is CASSIESGGWGYNEQFF. Written as DNA, the CDR3 is TGTGCCAGTAGTATAGAATCGGGGGGTTGGGGTTACAATGAGCAGTTCTTC.

This clone was picked up a small number of times. V usage is TRBV28 and J usage is TRBJ1-2; D is unclear. The CDR3 has 11 amino acids. Trimming took off 7 bases at V and 7 bases at J, with 10 bases between the two ends. CDR1 is MDHEN, CDR2 SYDVKM, per germline. CDR3 DNA sequence: TGTGCCAGCAACTCCGACGGTGGCTACACCTTC. It translates to CASNSDGGYTF.

This clone turned up a few times. The chain uses TRBV6-1 and TRBJ1-4; D is ambiguous. Between the trimmed V and J ends, which lost 2 bases and 7 bases, there was a span of 5 bases. Germline CDR1 is MNHNS and CDR2 is SASEGT. The CDR3 consists of 12 residues. The CDR3 region is CASSERGEKLFF. The CDR3 DNA is TGTGCCAGCAGTGAACGCGGTGAAAAACTGTTTTTT.

This rearrangement joins TRBV9 to TRBJ2-5; 8 nucleotides agree with TRBD1. Germline V CDR1 and CDR2: SGDLS, YYNGEE. J lost 1 base, V lost 2 bases, and 4 bases had no gene match. The CDR3 consists of 15 residues. The CDR3 DNA reads TGTGCCAGCAGCGTGGGAGACAGGGGCCAAGAGACCCAGTACTTC. It specifies CASSVGDRGQETQYF.

V usage is TRBV5-4 and J usage is TRBJ2-2, with TRBD1 matching over 10 bases. Trimming cost V 4 bases and J 5 bases; bases outside gene matches: 5. The V gene's germline CDR1 is SGHNT and CDR2 YYREEE (reference sequence). This CDR3 is 15 amino acids long. This CDR3 is CASSLGQGGTGELFF. Here the CDR3 DNA reads TGTGCCAGCAGCCTAGGACAGGGGGGAACCGGGGAGCTGTTTTTT.

Only one count was recorded for this clone. This sequence joins TRBV23-1 and TRBJ2-7; tentatively, D is TRBD1 or TRBD2 (6 bases each). TRBV23-1 is known as an ORF, though its function is uncertain. V was cut by 0 bases and J by 5 bases, with 14 bases left in between. CDR3 length: 15 residues. In DNA, the CDR3 is TGCGCCAGCAGTCAATCGGAGGGGGTCAGCGACGAGCAGTACTTC. It codes for CASSQSEGVSDEQYF.

The chain has TRBV28 and TRBJ1-2; D remains unclear. From germline, CDR1 is MDHEN and CDR2 SYDVKM. The CDR3 contains 15 residues. Trimming removed 7 bases at V and 4 bases at J, with 19 bases between. Here the CDR3 DNA reads TGTGCCAGCACCACTCCAAATGGAGGGCTCTATGGCTACACCTTC. As protein: CASTTPNGGLYGYTF.

The chain recombines TRBV4-1 with TRBJ2-2; no definite D call. V lost 1 base and J lost 7, with 7 bases in between. Germline CDR1 reads MGHRA; CDR2 reads YSYEKL. The CDR3 loop spans 13 amino acids. The CDR3 nucleotides are TGCGCCAGCAGCCAAGTGGCTGGCGGGGAGCTGTTTTTT. Translation: CASSQVAGGELFF.

The V and J genes are TRBV6-5 and TRBJ1-3; D is unclear. CDR3 length: 15 amino acids. The V and J ends lost 2 bases and 0 bases respectively, with 8 bases between them. The germline V gene encodes CDR1 MNHEY and CDR2 SVGAGI. Written as DNA, the CDR3 is TGTGCCAGCAGTTACGACCGGAGCTCTGGAAACACCATATATTTT. It yields the protein CASSYDRSSGNTIYF.

V and J are TRBV27 and TRBJ2-1, with 14 positions matching TRBD2. CDR1 and CDR2 from the germline V gene are MNHEY and SMNVEV (reference sequence). Losses at the gene ends were 4 bases for V and 8 bases for J; bases not matched to a gene: 7. This CDR3 is built from 16 residues. The CDR3 region is CASSSPGLAGAYEQFF. CDR3 bases: TGTGCCAGCAGTTCCCCGGGACTAGCGGGAGCGTATGAGCAGTTCTTC.

This clone was counted between two and nine times. The chain uses TRBV19 and TRBJ1-3; D gene ambiguous. The CDR3 runs to 12 residues. Trimming removed 9 bases at V and 0 bases at J, with 6 bases between. CDR1 and CDR2 (germline): LNHDA, SQIVND (reference sequence). The CDR3 here is CASTVSGNTIYF. The CDR3, as DNA: TGTGCCAGCACCGTCTCTGGAAACACCATATATTTT.

The chain employs TRBV6-5 and TRBJ1-5; D gene uncertain. Germline CDR1 and CDR2: MNHEY and SVGAGI. The V gene lost 4 bases and the J gene lost 6 bases, with 10 bases spanning the gap. The CDR3 length is 13 residues. CDR3 in DNA: TGTGCCAGCAGTTCATGGGATCGTCAGCCCCAGCATTTT. This sequence encodes CASSSWDRQPQHF.

V gene TRBV29-1 combines with J gene TRBJ1-2; D is unresolved. The CDR3 totals 12 residues. With 4 bases removed from V and 11 bases from J, the gap between germline ends came to 17 bases. In germline, CDR1 is SQVTM, CDR2 ANQGSEA. The CDR3 here is CSVGQEGVRYTF. CDR3 nucleotide sequence: TGCAGCGTTGGTCAGGAGGGTGTTAGGTACACCTTC.

The rearrangement links TRBV14 to TRBJ2-1; D might be TRBD2 (7 bases). The V and J ends lost 4 bases and 3 bases respectively, with 19 bases between them. Germline V gene lookup returns CDR1 SGHDN and CDR2 FVKESK. The CDR3 length is 17 residues. CDR3 DNA: TGTGCCAGCAGCCCGCTGGTGGGGGGGGCTATCTACAATGAGCAGTTCTTC. Its protein is CASSPLVGGAIYNEQFF.

This chain joins TRBV28 and TRBJ1-5, with TRBD1 as a possible D gene (5 bases). The length of the CDR3 is 15 residues. Germline V gives CDR1 MDHEN, CDR2 SYDVKM. Trimming stripped 3 bases from V and 3 bases from J, with 12 bases between. The CDR3: CASSFGGHLNQPQHF. The CDR3, as DNA: TGTGCCAGCAGTTTTGGGGGTCACCTCAATCAGCCCCAGCATTTT. The entire variable domain, with the rest obtained from reference TRBV28 and TRBJ1-5, is as follows: DVKVTQSSRYLVKRTGEKVFLECVQDMDHENMFWYRQDPGLGLRLIYFSYDVKMKEKGDIPEGYSVSREKKERFSLILESASTNQTSMYLCASSFGGHLNQPQHFGDGTRLSIL.